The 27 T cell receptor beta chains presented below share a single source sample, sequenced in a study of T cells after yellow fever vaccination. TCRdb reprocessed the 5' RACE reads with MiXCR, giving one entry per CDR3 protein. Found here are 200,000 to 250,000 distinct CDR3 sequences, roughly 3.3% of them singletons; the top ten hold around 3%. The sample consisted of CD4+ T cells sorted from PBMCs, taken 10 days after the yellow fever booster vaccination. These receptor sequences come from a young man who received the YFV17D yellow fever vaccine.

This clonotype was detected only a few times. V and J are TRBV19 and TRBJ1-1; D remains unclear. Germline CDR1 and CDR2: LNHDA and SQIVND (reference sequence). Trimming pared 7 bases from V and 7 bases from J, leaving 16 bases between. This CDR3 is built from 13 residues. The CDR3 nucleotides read TGTGCCAGTACCGTTTCGTGGAGTCTTGAAGCTTTCTTT. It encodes CASTVSWSLEAFF.

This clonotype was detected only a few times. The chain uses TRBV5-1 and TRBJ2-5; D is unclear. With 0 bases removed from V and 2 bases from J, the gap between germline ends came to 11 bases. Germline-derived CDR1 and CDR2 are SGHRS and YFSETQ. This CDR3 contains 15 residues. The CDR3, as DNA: TGCGCCAGCAGCTTGGGGGGTAACCCACAAGAGACCCAGTACTTC. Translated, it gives CASSLGGNPQETQYF.

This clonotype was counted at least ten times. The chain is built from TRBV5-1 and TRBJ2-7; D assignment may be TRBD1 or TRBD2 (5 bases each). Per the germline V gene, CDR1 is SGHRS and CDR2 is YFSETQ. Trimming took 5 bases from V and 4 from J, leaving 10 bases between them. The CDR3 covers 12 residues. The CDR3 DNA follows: TGCGCCAGCAGTGGGACCTATTACGAGCAGTACTTC. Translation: CASSGTYYEQYF.

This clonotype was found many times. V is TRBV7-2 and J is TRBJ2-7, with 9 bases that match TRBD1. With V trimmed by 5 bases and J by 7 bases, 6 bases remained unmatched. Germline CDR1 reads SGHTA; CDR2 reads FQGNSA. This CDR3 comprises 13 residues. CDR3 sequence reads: CASSPGQGREQYV. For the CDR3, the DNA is TGTGCCAGCAGCCCGGGACAGGGCAGGGAGCAGTACGTC.

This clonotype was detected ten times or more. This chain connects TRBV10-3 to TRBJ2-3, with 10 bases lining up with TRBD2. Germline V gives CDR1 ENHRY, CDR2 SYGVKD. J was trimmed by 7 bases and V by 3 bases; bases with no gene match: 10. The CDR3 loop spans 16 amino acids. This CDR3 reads CAISDPTGLASNTQYF. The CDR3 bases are TGTGCCATCAGTGACCCAACGGGACTAGCGTCGAATACGCAGTATTTT.

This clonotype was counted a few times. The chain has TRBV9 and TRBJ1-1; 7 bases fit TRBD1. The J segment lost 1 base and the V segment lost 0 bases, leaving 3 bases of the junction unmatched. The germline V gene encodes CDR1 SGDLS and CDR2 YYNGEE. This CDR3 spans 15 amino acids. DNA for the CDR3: TGTGCCAGCAGCGTAGTGAGACAGGGGAACACTGAAGCTTTCTTT. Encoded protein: CASSVVRQGNTEAFF.

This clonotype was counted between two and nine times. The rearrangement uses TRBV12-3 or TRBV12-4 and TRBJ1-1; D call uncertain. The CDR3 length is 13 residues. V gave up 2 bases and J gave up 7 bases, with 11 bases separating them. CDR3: CASSLYQSGEAFF. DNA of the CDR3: TGTGCCAGCAGTTTATACCAGAGTGGTGAAGCTTTCTTT.

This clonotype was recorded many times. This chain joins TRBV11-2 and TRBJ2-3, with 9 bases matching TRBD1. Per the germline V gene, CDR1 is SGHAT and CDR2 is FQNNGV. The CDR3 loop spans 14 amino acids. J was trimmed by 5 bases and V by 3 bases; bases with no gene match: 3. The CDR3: CASSFGTGKDTQYF. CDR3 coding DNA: TGTGCCAGCAGCTTCGGGACAGGGAAAGATACGCAGTATTTT.

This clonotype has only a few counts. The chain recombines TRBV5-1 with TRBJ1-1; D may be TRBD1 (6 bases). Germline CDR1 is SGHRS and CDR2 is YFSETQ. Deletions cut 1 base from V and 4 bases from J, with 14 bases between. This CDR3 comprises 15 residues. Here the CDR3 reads CASSLIASRGTEAFF. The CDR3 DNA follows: TGCGCCAGCAGCTTGATAGCAAGCAGGGGCACTGAAGCTTTCTTT.

The CDR3 reads CASSSGSSGGAPYNEQFF. CDR3 DNA sequence: TGTGCCAGCTCAAGCGGCTCTAGCGGGGGGGCCCCCTACAATGAGCAGTTCTTC. This rearrangement joins TRBV18 to TRBJ2-1, with 12 positions matching TRBD2. J gave up 2 bases and V 5 bases, and 10 bases lay outside the gene matches. From germline, CDR1 is KGHSH and CDR2 LQKENI. The CDR3 loop spans 18 amino acids.

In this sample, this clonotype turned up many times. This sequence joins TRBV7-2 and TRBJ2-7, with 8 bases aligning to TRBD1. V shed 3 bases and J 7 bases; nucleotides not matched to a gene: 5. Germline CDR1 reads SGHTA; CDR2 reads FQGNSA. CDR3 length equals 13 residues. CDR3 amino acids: CASSLTGAREQYF. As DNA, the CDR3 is TGTGCCAGCAGCTTGACAGGGGCCCGGGAGCAGTACTTC.

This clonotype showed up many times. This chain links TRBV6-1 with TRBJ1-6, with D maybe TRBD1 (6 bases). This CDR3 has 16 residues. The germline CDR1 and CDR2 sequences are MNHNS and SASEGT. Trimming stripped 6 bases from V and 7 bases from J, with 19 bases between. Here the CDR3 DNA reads TGTGCCAGCAGCGATCAAGGGGGTCTGACCAATTCACCCCTCCACTTT. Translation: CASSDQGGLTNSPLHF.

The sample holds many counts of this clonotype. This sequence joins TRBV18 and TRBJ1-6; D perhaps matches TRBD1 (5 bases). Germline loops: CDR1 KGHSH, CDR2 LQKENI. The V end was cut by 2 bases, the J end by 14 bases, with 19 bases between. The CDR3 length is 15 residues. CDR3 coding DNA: TGTGCCAGCTCACCATCCCGGGACCGGCCCGGATCCCTCCACTTT. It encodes CASSPSRDRPGSLHF.

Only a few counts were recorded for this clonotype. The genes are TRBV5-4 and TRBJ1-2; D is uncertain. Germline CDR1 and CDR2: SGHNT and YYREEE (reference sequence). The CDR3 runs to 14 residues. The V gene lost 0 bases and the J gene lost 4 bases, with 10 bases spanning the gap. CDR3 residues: CASSLGALVYGYTF. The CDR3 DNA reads TGTGCCAGCAGCTTGGGTGCCTTGGTCTATGGCTACACCTTC. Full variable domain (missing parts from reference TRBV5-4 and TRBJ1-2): ETGVTQSPTHLIKTRGQQVTLRCSSQSGHNTVSWYQQALGQGPQFIFQYYREEENGRGNFPPRFSGLQFPNYSSELNVNALELDDSALYLCASSLGALVYGYTFGSGTRLTVV.

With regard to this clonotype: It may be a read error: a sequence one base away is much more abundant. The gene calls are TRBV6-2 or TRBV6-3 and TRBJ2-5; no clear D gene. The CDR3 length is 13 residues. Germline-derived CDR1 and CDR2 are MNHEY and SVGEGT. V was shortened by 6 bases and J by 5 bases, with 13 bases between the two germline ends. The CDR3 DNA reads TGTGCCAGCAGCCCCTCATTTGGGGAGACCCAGTACTTC. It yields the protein CASSPSFGETQYF.

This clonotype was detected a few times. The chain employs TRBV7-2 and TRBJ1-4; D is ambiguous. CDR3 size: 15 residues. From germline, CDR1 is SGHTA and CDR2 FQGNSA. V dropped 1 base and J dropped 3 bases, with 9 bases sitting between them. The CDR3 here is CASSLEPWANEKLFF. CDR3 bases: TGTGCCAGCAGCTTAGAGCCGTGGGCTAATGAAAAACTGTTTTTT.

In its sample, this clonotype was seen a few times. The CDR3 loop is CASSNSGTSGGRKNEQFF. The CDR3 DNA is TGTGCCAGCAGCAACTCCGGGACTAGCGGGGGGCGTAAGAATGAGCAGTTCTTC. This chain uses TRBV13 with TRBJ2-1; 15 nucleotides line up with TRBD2. The CDR3 runs 18 residues. Trimming took 5 bases from V and 7 from J; bases not matched to a gene: 12. Germline CDR1 and CDR2: PRHDT and FYEKMQ (reference sequence).

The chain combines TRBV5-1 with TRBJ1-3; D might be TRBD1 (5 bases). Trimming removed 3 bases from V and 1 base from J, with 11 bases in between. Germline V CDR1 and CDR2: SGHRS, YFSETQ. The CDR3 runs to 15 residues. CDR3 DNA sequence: TGCGCCAGCAGCTGGGACCTCCTTTCTGGAAACACCATATATTTT. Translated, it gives CASSWDLLSGNTIYF.

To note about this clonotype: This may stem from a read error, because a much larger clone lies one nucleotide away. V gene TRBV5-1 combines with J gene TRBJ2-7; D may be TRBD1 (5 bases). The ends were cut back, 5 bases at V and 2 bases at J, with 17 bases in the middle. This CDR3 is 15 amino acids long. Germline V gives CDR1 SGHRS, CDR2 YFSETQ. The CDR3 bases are TGCGCCAGCAGATTGACAGCGAGGTATACCTACGAGCAGTACTTC. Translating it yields CASRLTARYTYEQYF.

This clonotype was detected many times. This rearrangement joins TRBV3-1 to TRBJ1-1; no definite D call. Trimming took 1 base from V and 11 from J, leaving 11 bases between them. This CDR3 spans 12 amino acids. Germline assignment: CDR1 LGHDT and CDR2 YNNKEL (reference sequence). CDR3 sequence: CASSQGRGLAFF. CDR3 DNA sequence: TGTGCCAGCAGCCAAGGTCGGGGTTTGGCTTTCTTT.

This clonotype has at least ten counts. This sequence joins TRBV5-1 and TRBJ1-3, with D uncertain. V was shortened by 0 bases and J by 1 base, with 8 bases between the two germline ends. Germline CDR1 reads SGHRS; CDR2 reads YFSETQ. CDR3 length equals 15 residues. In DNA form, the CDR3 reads TGCGCCAGCAGCTTGGTGCCAGAATCTGGAAACACCATATATTTT. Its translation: CASSLVPESGNTIYF.

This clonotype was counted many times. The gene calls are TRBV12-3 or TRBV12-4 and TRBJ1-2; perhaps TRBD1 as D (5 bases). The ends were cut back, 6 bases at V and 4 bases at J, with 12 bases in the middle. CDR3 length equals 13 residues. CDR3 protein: CASRGRGSYGYTF. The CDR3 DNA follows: TGTGCCAGCAGGGGGCGCGGGAGCTATGGCTACACCTTC.

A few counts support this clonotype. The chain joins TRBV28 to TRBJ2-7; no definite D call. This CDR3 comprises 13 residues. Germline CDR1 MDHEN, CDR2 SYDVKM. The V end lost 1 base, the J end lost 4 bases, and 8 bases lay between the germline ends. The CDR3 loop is CASSLSTPYEQYV. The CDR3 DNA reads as TGTGCCAGCAGTTTATCGACACCTTACGAGCAGTACGTC.

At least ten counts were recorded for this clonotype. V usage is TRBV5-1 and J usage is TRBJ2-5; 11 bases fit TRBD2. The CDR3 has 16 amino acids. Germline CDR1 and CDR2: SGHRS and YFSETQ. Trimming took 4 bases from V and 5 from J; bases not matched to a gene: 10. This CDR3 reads CASSLGTSGGVETQYF. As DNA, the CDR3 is TGCGCCAGCAGCCTCGGGACTAGCGGAGGGGTGGAGACCCAGTACTTC.

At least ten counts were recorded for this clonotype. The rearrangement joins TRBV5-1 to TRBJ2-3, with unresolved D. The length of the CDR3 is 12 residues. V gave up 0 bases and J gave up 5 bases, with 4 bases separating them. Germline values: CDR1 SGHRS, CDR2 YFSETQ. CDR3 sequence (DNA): TGCGCCAGCAGCTTGGCCAAAGATACGCAGTATTTT. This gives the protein CASSLAKDTQYF. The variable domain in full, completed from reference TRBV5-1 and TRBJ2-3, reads KAGVTQTPRYLIKTRGQQVTLSCSPISGHRSVSWYQQTPGQGLQFLFEYFSETQRNKGNFPGRFSGRQFSNSRSEMNVSTLELGDSALYLCASSLAKDTQYFGPGTRLTVL.

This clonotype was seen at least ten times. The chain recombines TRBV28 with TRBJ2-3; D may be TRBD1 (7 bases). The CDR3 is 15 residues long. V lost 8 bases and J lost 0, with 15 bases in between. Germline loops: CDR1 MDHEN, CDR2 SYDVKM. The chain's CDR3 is CASHQGGRSTDTQYF. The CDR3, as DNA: TGTGCCAGCCATCAGGGGGGCAGGAGCACAGATACGCAGTATTTT.

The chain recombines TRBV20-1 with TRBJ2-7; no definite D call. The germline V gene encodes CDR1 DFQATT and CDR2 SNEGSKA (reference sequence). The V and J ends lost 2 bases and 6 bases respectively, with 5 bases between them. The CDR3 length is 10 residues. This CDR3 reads CSARYIEQYF. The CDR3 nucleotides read TGCAGTGCTAGATACATCGAGCAGTACTTC.